This is a list of T cell receptor beta chains from one sample in a study of naive and memory T cell subsets. From the 5' RACE reads, TCRdb called clonotypes with MiXCR, one entry per CDR3 protein. This table holds around 48,000 distinct CDR3 sequences, over 3.5% found once. These receptors originate from a female donor in good health. Both conserved end residues are trimmed from each CDR3. The D gene is left open where the match is weak.

V gene: TRBV28
J gene: TRBJ2-1
D gene: TRBD2
CDR3 protein: ASRPLGLAVDNEQF

V gene: TRBV28
J gene: TRBJ1-6
D gene: .
CDR3 protein: ASSSPQGARDSPLH

V gene: TRBV4-3
J gene: TRBJ2-5
D gene: TRBD2
CDR3 protein: ASSQDLRLAGEETQY

V gene: TRBV25-1
J gene: TRBJ2-3
D gene: .
CDR3 protein: ASSEFGGADTQY

V gene: TRBV12-3/TRBV12-4
J gene: TRBJ1-1
D gene: TRBD1
CDR3 protein: ASSSGGDPEAF

V gene: TRBV7-2
J gene: TRBJ2-7
D gene: .
CDR3 protein: ASSVMSGGGYEQY

V gene: TRBV9
J gene: TRBJ2-3
D gene: TRBD2
CDR3 protein: ASSPTSASTDTQY

V gene: TRBV28
J gene: TRBJ2-1
D gene: .
CDR3 protein: ASSSSLMGKGHNEQF

V gene: TRBV9
J gene: TRBJ1-2
D gene: .
CDR3 protein: ASSGAGSSYGYT

V gene: TRBV7-3
J gene: TRBJ2-2
D gene: TRBD1
CDR3 protein: ASSRDRVNTGELF

V gene: TRBV10-3
J gene: TRBJ2-7
D gene: .
CDR3 protein: AISTSDEQY

V gene: TRBV20-1
J gene: TRBJ2-7
D gene: .
CDR3 protein: SARRGFDYEQY

V gene: TRBV28
J gene: TRBJ1-2
D gene: .
CDR3 protein: ASLIGEGSRGYT

V gene: TRBV14
J gene: TRBJ2-1
D gene: .
CDR3 protein: ASSQDFLMSNEQF

V gene: TRBV19
J gene: TRBJ2-5
D gene: TRBD2
CDR3 protein: ASSDWEGEPQETQY

V gene: TRBV9
J gene: TRBJ2-7
D gene: .
CDR3 protein: ASSVSTAFTYEQY

V gene: TRBV27
J gene: TRBJ1-5
D gene: .
CDR3 protein: ASSFGGPTH

V gene: TRBV20-1
J gene: TRBJ2-3
D gene: TRBD2
CDR3 protein: RGTSGRLGTQY

V gene: TRBV18
J gene: TRBJ2-7
D gene: .
CDR3 protein: ASSTGQFSVYEQY

V gene: TRBV7-6
J gene: TRBJ2-7
D gene: TRBD2
CDR3 protein: ASSPLAGGPLHEQY

V gene: TRBV27
J gene: TRBJ1-5
D gene: TRBD1
CDR3 protein: ASSRDRGDQPQH

V gene: TRBV18
J gene: TRBJ1-2
D gene: .
CDR3 protein: ASSPSIEGYT

V gene: TRBV5-1
J gene: TRBJ2-2
D gene: TRBD2
CDR3 protein: ASSLKTSGSPGELF

V gene: TRBV30
J gene: TRBJ1-1
D gene: .
CDR3 protein: AGSGEIEAF

V gene: TRBV28
J gene: TRBJ2-7
D gene: .
CDR3 protein: ASSLPRNGWSSYEQY

V gene: TRBV29-1
J gene: TRBJ1-1
D gene: TRBD1
CDR3 protein: SVAQDRYTEAF

V gene: TRBV4-3
J gene: TRBJ2-1
D gene: TRBD2
CDR3 protein: ASSRTSGRTGEQF

V gene: TRBV4-3
J gene: TRBJ2-7
D gene: TRBD2
CDR3 protein: ASSLLTSGTNEQY

V gene: TRBV5-1
J gene: TRBJ2-3
D gene: TRBD1
CDR3 protein: ASGIPGQGSTDTQY

V gene: TRBV20-1
J gene: TRBJ2-7
D gene: TRBD2
CDR3 protein: SARVGGGPHEQY

V gene: TRBV28
J gene: TRBJ2-1
D gene: .
CDR3 protein: ASRHGNFVSYNEQF

V gene: TRBV4-1
J gene: TRBJ2-3
D gene: TRBD2
CDR3 protein: ASSQDGGDLDTQY

V gene: TRBV20-1
J gene: TRBJ1-1
D gene: .
CDR3 protein: SARAPRVNTEAF

V gene: TRBV20-1
J gene: TRBJ1-5
D gene: .
CDR3 protein: SAKGGHSNQPQH

V gene: TRBV7-2
J gene: TRBJ2-1
D gene: TRBD2
CDR3 protein: ASSQPTSGRAGYNEQF

V gene: TRBV27
J gene: TRBJ1-1
D gene: .
CDR3 protein: ASGPQTWTVGTEAF

V gene: TRBV27
J gene: TRBJ2-1
D gene: .
CDR3 protein: ASSLSRRINEQF

V gene: TRBV20-1
J gene: TRBJ2-5
D gene: .
CDR3 protein: SASFPETQY

V gene: TRBV29-1
J gene: TRBJ1-5
D gene: .
CDR3 protein: SVAGSEVQPQH

V gene: TRBV10-3
J gene: TRBJ1-4
D gene: TRBD1
CDR3 protein: AIKGQGGEKLF

V gene: TRBV28
J gene: TRBJ1-5
D gene: .
CDR3 protein: ASSFLPGRSGKSNQPQH

V gene: TRBV29-1
J gene: TRBJ2-1
D gene: .
CDR3 protein: SARRAANNEQF

V gene: TRBV6-2/TRBV6-3
J gene: TRBJ1-5
D gene: TRBD1
CDR3 protein: ASSYFMSRGQLNQPQH

V gene: TRBV21-1
J gene: TRBJ2-3
D gene: .
CDR3 protein: ASSRGDTDTQY

V gene: TRBV3-1
J gene: TRBJ2-1
D gene: .
CDR3 protein: ASGGTLSYEQF

V gene: TRBV29-1
J gene: TRBJ2-3
D gene: TRBD2
CDR3 protein: SASGASTDTQY

V gene: TRBV29-1
J gene: TRBJ1-1
D gene: .
CDR3 protein: SVLTAEAF

V gene: TRBV19
J gene: TRBJ2-1
D gene: TRBD2
CDR3 protein: ASAQGIGTSINEQF

V gene: TRBV29-1
J gene: TRBJ2-5
D gene: .
CDR3 protein: SVQPTGTILY

V gene: TRBV28
J gene: TRBJ2-1
D gene: TRBD1
CDR3 protein: ASSSLFPGQGGYNEQF

V gene: TRBV7-9
J gene: TRBJ2-1
D gene: .
CDR3 protein: ASSVPKRSYNEQF

V gene: TRBV12-3/TRBV12-4
J gene: TRBJ1-5
D gene: .
CDR3 protein: ASTNSGDPNQPQH

V gene: TRBV29-1
J gene: TRBJ1-1
D gene: TRBD1
CDR3 protein: SVGQACGTEAF

V gene: TRBV6-5
J gene: TRBJ2-2
D gene: .
CDR3 protein: ASSLLGQAPGELF

V gene: TRBV2
J gene: TRBJ1-4
D gene: .
CDR3 protein: ASSRAPTSDEKLF

V gene: TRBV28
J gene: TRBJ2-7
D gene: TRBD2
CDR3 protein: ASTPLAGGSEQY

V gene: TRBV4-2
J gene: TRBJ2-3
D gene: TRBD1
CDR3 protein: ASSQYPHLDRGEADTQY

V gene: TRBV5-1
J gene: TRBJ1-5
D gene: .
CDR3 protein: ASSPDGGNQPQH